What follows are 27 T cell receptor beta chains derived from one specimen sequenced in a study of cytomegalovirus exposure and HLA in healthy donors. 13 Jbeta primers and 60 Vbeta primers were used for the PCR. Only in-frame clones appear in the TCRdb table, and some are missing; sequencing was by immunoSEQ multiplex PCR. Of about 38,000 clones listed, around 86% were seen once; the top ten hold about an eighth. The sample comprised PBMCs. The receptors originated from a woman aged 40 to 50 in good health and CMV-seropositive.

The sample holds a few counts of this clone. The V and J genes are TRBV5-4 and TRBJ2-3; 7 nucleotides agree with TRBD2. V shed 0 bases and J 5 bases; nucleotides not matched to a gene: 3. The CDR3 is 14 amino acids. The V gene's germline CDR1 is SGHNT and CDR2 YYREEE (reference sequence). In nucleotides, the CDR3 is TGTGCCAGCAGCTTGGATCTAGCGGAAGATACGCAGTATTTT. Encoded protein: CASSLDLAEDTQYF.

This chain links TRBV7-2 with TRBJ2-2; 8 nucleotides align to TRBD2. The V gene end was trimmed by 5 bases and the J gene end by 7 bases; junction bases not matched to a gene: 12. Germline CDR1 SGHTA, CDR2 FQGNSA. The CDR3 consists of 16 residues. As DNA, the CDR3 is TGTGCCAGCAGCGAAAAGGGGACTAGATTCCTCGGGGAGCTGTTTTTT. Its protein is CASSEKGTRFLGELFF. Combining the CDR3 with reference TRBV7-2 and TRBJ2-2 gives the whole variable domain GAGVSQSPSNKVTEKGKDVELRCDPISGHTALYWYRQSLGQGLEFLIYFQGNSAPDKSGLPSDRFSAERTGGSVSTLTIQRTQQEDSAVYLCASSEKGTRFLGELFFGEGSRLTVL.

The CDR3 DNA follows: TGTGCCACCAGCAGAGATAGGGGCGGGAACACTGAAGCTTTCTTT. It encodes CATSRDRGGNTEAFF. V gene TRBV15 combines with J gene TRBJ1-1, with D possibly matching TRBD1 (5 bases). The V gene lost 0 bases and the J gene lost 1 base, with 9 bases spanning the gap. This CDR3 has 15 amino acids. Germline V gives CDR1 LNHNV, CDR2 YYDKDF (reference sequence). The variable domain in full, completed from reference TRBV15 and TRBJ1-1, reads DAMVIQNPRYQVTQFGKPVTLSCSQTLNHNVMYWYQQKSSQAPKLLFHYYDKDFNNEADTPDNFQSRRPNTSFCFLDIRSPGLGDTAMYLCATSRDRGGNTEAFFGQGTRLTVV.

CDR3 sequence: CASSFERGTDTQYF. In DNA, the CDR3 is TGTGCCAGCAGCTTTGAGCGGGGCACAGATACGCAGTATTTT. The rearrangement uses TRBV7-2 and TRBJ2-3; D is perhaps TRBD2 (6 bases). Between the trimmed V and J ends, which lost 3 bases and 1 base, there was a span of 8 bases. The CDR3 runs to 14 residues. Germline CDR1 and CDR2: SGHTA and FQGNSA.

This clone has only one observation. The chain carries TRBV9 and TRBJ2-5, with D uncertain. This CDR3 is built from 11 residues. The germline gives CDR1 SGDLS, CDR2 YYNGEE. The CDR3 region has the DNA TGTCCCTTGATGGCAAAAGAGACCCAGTACTTC. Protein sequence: CPLMAKETQYF.

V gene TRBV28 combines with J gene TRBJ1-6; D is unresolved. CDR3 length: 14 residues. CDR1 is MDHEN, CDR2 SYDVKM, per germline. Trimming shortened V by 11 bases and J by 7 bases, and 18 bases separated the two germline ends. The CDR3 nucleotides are TGTGCCGATCTCGGGAGCAGCCCGAATTCACCCCTCCACTTT. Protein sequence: CADLGSSPNSPLHF.

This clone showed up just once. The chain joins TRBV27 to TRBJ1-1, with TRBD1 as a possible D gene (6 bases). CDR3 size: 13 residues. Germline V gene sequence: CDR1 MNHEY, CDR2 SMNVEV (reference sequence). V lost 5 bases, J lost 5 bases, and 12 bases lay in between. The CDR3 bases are TGTGCCAGCAGTGCAGGGGTGGGGACTGAAGCTTTCTTT. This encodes CASSAGVGTEAFF.

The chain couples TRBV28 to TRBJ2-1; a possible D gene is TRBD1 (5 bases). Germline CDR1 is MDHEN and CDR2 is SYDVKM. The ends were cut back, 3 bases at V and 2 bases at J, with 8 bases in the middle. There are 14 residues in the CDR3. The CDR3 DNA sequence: TGTGCCAGCAGTTTGGGGCTAACCTACAATGAGCAGTTCTTC. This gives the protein CASSLGLTYNEQFF.

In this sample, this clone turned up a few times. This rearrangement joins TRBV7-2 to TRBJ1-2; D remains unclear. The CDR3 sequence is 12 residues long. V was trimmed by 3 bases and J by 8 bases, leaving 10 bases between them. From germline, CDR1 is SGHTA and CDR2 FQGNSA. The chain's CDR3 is CASSFRSDGYTF. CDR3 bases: TGTGCCAGCAGCTTTCGAAGCGACGGCTACACCTTC.

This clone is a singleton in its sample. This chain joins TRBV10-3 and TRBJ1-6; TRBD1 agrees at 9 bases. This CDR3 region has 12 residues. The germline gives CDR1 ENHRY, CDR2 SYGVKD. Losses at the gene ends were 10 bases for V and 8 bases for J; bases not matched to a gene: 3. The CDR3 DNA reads TGTGCCACGACAGGGGGAGATTCACCCCTCCACTTT. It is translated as CATTGGDSPLHF.

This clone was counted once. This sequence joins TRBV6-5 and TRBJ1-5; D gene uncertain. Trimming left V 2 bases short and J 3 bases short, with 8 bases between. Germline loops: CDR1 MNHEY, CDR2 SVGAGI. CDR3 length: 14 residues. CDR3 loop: CASSYGGSNQPQHF. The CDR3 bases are TGTGCCAGCAGTTACGGCGGATCCAATCAGCCCCAGCATTTT.

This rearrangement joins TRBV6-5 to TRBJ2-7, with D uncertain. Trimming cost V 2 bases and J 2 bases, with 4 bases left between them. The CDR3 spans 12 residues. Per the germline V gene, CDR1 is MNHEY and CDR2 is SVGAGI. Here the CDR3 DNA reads TGTGCCAGCAGTTACGGCCCCTACGAGCAGTACTTC. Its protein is CASSYGPYEQYF.

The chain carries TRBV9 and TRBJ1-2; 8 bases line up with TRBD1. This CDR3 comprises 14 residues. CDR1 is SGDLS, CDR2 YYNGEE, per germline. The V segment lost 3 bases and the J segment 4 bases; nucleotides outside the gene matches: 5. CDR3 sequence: CASSADREAYGYTF. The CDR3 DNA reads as TGTGCCAGCAGCGCGGACAGGGAGGCCTATGGCTACACCTTC.

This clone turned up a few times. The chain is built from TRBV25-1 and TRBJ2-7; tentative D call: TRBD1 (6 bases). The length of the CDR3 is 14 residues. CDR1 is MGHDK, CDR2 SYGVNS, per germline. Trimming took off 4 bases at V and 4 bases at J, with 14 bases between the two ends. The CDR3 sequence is CASSGEGGRYEQYF. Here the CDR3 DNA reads TGTGCCAGCAGTGGGGAAGGGGGTCGGTACGAGCAGTACTTC.

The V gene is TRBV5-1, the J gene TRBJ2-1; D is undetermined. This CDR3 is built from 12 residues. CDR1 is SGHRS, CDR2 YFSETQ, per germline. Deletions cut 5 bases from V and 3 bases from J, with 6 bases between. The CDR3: CASRSGYNEQFF. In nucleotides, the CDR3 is TGCGCCAGCAGATCGGGCTACAATGAGCAGTTCTTC.

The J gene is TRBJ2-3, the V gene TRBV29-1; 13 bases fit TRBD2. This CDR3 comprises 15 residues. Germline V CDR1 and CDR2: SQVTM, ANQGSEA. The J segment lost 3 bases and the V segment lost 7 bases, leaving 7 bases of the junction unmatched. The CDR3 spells CSAGLAGDSTDTQYF. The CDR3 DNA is TGCAGCGCCGGACTAGCGGGGGATTCGACAGATACGCAGTATTTT.

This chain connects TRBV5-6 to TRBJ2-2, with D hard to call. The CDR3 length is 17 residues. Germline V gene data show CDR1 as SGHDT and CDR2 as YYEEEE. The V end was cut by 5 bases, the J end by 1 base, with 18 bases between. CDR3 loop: CASSHSRRHQNTGELFF. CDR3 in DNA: TGTGCCAGCAGTCATTCTCGTCGACACCAGAACACCGGGGAGCTGTTTTTT. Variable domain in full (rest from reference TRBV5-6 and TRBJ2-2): DAGVTQSPTHLIKTRGQQVTLRCSPKSGHDTVSWYQQALGQGPQFIFQYYEEEERQRGNFPDRFSGHQFPNYSSELNVNALLLGDSALYLCASSHSRRHQNTGELFFGEGSRLTVL.

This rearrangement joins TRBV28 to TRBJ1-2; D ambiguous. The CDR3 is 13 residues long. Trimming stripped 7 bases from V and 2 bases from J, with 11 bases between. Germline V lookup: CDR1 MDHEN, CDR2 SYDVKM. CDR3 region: CASTVAVNYGYTF. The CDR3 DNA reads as TGTGCCAGCACCGTAGCCGTCAACTATGGCTACACCTTC.

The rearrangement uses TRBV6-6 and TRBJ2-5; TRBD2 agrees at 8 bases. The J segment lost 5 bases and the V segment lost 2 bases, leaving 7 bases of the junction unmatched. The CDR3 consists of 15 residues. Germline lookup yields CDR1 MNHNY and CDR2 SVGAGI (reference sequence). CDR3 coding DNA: TGTGCCAGCAGTTACGAACGAGCGGGGGAGGAGACCCAGTACTTC. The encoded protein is CASSYERAGEETQYF.

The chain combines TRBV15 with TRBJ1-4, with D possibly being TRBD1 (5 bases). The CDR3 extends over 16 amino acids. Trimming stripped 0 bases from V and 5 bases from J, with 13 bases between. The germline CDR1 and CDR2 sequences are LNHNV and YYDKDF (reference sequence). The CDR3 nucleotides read TGTGCCACCAGCAGAGATCAGGGCAGGATGAATGAAAAACTGTTTTTT. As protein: CATSRDQGRMNEKLFF.

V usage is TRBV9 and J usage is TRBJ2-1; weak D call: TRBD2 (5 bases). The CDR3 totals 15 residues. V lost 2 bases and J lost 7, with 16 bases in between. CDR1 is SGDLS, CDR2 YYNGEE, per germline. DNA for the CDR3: TGTGCCAGCAGCGTCACCCAGCGGTTCGGAAATGAGCAGTTCTTC. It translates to CASSVTQRFGNEQFF.

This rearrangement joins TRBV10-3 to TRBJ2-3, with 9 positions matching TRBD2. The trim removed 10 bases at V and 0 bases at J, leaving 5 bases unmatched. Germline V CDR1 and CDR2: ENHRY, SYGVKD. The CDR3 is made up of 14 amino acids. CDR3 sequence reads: CASEAGGSTDTQYF. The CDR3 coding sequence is TGTGCCAGCGAAGCGGGGGGAAGCACAGATACGCAGTATTTT.

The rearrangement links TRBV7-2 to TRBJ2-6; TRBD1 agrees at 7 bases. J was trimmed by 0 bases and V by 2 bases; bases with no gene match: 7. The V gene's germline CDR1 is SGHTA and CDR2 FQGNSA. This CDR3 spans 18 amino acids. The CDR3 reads CASSLNRGASSGANVLTF. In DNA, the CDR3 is TGTGCCAGCAGCTTAAACAGGGGCGCGAGCTCTGGGGCCAACGTCCTGACTTTC.

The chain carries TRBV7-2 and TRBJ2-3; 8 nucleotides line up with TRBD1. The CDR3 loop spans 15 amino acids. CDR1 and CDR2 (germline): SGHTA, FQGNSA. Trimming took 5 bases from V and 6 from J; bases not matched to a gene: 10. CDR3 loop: CASSLTGQGGDTQYF. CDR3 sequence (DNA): TGTGCCAGCAGCCTGACAGGACAGGGCGGGGATACGCAGTATTTT.

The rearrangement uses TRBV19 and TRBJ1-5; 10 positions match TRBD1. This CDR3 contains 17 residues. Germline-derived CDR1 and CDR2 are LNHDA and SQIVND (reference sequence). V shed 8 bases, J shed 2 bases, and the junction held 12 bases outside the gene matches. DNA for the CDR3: TGTGCCAGTCTGACCGGGACAGGGGTCGGCGGCAATCAGCCCCAGCATTTT. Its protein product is CASLTGTGVGGNQPQHF. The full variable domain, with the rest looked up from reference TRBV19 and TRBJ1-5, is DGGITQSPKYLFRKEGQNVTLSCEQNLNHDAMYWYRQDPGQGLRLIYYSQIVNDFQKGDIAEGYSVSREKKESFPLTVTSAQKNPTAFYLCASLTGTGVGGNQPQHFGDGTRLSIL.

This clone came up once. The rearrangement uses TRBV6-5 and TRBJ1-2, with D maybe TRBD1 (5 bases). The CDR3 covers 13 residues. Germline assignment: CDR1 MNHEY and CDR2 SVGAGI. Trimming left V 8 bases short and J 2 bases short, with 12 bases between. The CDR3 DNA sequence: TGTGCCAGCCTGGGACTTCAGAACTATGGCTACACCTTC. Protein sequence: CASLGLQNYGYTF.

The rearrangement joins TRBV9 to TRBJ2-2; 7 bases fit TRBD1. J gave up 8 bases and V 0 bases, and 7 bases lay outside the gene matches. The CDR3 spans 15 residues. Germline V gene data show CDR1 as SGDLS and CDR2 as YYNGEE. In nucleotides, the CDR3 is TGTGCCAGCAGCGTAGGTCCAGGGGGTTCAGGGGAGCTGTTTTTT. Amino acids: CASSVGPGGSGELFF. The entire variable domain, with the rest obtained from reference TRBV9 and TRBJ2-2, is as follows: DSGVTQTPKHLITATGQRVTLRCSPRSGDLSVYWYQQSLDQGLQFLIQYYNGEERAKGNILERFSAQQFPDLHSELNLSSLELGDSALYFCASSVGPGGSGELFFGEGSRLTVL.